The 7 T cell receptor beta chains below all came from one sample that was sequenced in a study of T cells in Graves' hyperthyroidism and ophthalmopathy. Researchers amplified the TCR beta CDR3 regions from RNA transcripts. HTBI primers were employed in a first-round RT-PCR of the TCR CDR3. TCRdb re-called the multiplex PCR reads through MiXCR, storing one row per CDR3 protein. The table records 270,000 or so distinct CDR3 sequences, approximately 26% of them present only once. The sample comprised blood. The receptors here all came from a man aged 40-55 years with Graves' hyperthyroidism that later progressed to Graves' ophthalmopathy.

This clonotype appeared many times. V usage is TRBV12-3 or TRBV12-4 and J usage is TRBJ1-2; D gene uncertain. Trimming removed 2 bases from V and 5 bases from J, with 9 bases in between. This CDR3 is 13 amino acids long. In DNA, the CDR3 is TGTGCCAGCAGTTTACGACCTGCTTATGGCTACACCTTC. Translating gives CASSLRPAYGYTF.

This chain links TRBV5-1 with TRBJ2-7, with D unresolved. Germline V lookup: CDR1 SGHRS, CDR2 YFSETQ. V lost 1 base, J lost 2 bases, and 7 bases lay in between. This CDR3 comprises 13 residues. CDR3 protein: CASSLTPTYEQYF. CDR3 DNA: TGCGCCAGCAGCTTGACTCCCACCTACGAGCAGTACTTC. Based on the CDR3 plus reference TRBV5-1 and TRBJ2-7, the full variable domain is KAGVTQTPRYLIKTRGQQVTLSCSPISGHRSVSWYQQTPGQGLQFLFEYFSETQRNKGNFPGRFSGRQFSNSRSEMNVSTLELGDSALYLCASSLTPTYEQYFGPGTRLTVT.

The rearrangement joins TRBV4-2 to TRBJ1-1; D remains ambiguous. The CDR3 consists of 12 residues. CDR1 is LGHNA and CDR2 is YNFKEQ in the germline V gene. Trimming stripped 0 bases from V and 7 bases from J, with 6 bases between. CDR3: CASSQDGNEAFF. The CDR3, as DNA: TGTGCCAGCAGCCAAGATGGTAATGAAGCTTTCTTT.

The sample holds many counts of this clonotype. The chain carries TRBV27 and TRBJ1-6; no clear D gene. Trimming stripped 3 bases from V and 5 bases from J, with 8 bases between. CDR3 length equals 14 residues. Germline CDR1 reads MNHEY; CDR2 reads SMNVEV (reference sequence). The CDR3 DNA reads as TGTGCCAGCAGTTTGTTCAGAAATAATTCACCCCTCCACTTT. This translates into CASSLFRNNSPLHF.

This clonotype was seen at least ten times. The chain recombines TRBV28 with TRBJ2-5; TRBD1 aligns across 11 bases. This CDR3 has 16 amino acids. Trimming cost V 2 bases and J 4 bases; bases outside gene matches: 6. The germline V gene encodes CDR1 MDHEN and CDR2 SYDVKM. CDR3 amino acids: CASSLRTGGRRETQYF. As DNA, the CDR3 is TGTGCCAGCAGTTTAAGGACAGGGGGCCGGAGAGAGACCCAGTACTTC.

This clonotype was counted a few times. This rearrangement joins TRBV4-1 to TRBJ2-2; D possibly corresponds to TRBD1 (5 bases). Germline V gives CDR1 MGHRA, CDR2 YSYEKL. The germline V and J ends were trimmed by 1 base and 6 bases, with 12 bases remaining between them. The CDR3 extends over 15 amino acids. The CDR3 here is CASSQVPQGSGELFF. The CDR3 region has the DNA TGCGCCAGCAGCCAAGTTCCTCAGGGTTCCGGGGAGCTGTTTTTT.

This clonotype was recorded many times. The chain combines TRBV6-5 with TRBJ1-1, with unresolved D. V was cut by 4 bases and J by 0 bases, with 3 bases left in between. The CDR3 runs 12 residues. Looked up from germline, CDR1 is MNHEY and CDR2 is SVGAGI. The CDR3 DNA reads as TGTGCCAGCAGTTGGATGAACACTGAAGCTTTCTTT. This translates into CASSWMNTEAFF.